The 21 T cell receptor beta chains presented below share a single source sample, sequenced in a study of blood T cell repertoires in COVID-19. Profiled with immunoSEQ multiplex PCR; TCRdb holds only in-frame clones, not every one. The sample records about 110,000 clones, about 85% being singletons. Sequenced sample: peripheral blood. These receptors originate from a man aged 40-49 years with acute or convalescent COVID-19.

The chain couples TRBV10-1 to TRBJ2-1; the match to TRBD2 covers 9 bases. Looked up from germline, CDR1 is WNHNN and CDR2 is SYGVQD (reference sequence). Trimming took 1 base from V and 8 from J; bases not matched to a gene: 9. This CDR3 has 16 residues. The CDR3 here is CASSEFGGRAGDEQFF. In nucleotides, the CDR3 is TGCGCCAGCAGTGAGTTTGGCGGGAGGGCCGGGGATGAGCAGTTCTTC.

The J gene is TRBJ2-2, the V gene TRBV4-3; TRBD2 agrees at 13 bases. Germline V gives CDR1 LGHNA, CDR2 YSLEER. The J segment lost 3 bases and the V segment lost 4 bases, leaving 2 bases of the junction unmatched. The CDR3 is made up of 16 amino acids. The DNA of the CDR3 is TGCGCCAGCAGCCCCGGACTAGCGGGGGACACCGGGGAGCTGTTTTTT. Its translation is CASSPGLAGDTGELFF.

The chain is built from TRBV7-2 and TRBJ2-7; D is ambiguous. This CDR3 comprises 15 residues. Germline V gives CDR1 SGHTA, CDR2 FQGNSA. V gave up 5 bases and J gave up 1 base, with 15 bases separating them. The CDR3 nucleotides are TGTGCCAGCAGCCCGCTGGCCACAGCTTCCTACGAGCAGTACTTC. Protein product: CASSPLATASYEQYF.

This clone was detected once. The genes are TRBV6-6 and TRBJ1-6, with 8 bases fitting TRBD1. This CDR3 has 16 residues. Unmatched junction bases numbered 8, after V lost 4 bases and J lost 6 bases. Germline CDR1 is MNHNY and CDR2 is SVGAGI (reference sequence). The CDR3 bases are TGTGCCAGCAGTTTTGGGACAGGTTTTGGTAATTCACCCCTCCACTTT. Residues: CASSFGTGFGNSPLHF.

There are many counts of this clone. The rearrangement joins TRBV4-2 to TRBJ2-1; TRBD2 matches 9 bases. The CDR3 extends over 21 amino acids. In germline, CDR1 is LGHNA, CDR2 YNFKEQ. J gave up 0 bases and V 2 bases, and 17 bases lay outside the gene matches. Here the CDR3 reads CASSQRSLAGSYKDSYNEQFF. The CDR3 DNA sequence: TGTGCCAGCAGCCAAAGATCCCTAGCGGGGTCATACAAGGACTCCTACAATGAGCAGTTCTTC.

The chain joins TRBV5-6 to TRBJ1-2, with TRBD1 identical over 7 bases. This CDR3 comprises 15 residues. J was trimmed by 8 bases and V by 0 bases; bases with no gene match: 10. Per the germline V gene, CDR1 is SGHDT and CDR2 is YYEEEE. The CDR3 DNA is TGTGCCAGCAGCTTGGAGGATAACAGGGGAAGGGGCTACACCTTC. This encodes CASSLEDNRGRGYTF. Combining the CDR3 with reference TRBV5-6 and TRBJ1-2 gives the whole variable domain DAGVTQSPTHLIKTRGQQVTLRCSPKSGHDTVSWYQQALGQGPQFIFQYYEEEERQRGNFPDRFSGHQFPNYSSELNVNALLLGDSALYLCASSLEDNRGRGYTFGSGTRLTVV.

The CDR3 DNA is TGCGCCAGCAGCCACCCGGGACTAGCGGGGGGCGGTGCAGATACGCAGTATTTT. This codes for CASSHPGLAGGGADTQYF. This chain joins TRBV4-1 and TRBJ2-3, with 15 bases lining up with TRBD2. The length of the CDR3 is 18 residues. Germline V gives CDR1 MGHRA, CDR2 YSYEKL. J was trimmed by 4 bases and V by 3 bases; bases with no gene match: 8.

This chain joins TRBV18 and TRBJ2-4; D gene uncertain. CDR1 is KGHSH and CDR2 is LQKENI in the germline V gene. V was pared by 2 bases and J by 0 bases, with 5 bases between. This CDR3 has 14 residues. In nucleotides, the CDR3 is TGTGCCAGCTCACCAAGCTCAGCCAAAAACATTCAGTACTTC. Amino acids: CASSPSSAKNIQYF.

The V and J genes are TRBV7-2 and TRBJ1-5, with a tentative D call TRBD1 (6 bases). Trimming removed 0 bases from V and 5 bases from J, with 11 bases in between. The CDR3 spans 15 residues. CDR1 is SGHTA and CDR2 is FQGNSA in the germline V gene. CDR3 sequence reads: CASSLAQGPYQPQHF. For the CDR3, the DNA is TGTGCCAGCAGCTTAGCTCAGGGGCCGTATCAGCCCCAGCATTTT. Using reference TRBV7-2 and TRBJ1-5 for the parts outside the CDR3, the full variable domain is GAGVSQSPSNKVTEKGKDVELRCDPISGHTALYWYRQSLGQGLEFLIYFQGNSAPDKSGLPSDRFSAERTGGSVSTLTIQRTQQEDSAVYLCASSLAQGPYQPQHFGDGTRLSIL.

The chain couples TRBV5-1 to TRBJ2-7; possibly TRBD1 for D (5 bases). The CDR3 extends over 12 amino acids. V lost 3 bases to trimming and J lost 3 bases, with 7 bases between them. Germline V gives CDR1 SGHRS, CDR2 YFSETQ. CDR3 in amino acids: CASSSTDYEQYF. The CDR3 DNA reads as TGCGCCAGCAGCTCGACAGACTACGAGCAGTACTTC.

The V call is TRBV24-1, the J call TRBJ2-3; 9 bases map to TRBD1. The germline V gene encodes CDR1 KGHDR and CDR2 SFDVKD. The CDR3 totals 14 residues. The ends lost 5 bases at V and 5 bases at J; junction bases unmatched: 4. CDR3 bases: TGTGCCACCAGTGTAGGGACAGGGTTAGATACGCAGTATTTT. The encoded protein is CATSVGTGLDTQYF.

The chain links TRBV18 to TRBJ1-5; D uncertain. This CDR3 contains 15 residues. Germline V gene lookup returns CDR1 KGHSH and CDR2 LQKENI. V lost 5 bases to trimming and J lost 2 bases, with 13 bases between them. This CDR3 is CASSSGETGNQPQHF. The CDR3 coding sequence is TGTGCCAGCTCATCCGGGGAGACGGGCAATCAGCCCCAGCATTTT.

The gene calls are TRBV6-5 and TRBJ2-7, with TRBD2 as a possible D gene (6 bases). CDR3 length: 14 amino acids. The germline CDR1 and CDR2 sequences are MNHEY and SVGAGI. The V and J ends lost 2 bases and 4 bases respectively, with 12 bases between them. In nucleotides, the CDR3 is TGTGCCAGCAGTTACGGTTCGGGAGCGTACGAGCAGTACTTC. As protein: CASSYGSGAYEQYF.

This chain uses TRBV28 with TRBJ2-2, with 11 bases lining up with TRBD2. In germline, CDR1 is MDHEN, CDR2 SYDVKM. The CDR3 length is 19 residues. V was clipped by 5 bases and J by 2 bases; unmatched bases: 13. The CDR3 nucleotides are TGTGCCAGCAGTACATTCCCCTTTAGCGGGAGGGGCAACACCGGGGAGCTGTTTTTT. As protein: CASSTFPFSGRGNTGELFF.

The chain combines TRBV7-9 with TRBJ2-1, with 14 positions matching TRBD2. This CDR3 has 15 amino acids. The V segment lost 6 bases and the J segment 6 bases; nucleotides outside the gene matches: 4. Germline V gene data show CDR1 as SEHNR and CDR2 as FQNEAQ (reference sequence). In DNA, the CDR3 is TGTGCCAGCAGTCGGACTAGCGGGGGGCGCAATGAGCAGTTCTTC. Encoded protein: CASSRTSGGRNEQFF.

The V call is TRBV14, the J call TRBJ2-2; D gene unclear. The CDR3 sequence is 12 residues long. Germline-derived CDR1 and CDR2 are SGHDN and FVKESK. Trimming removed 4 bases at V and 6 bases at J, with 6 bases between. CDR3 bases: TGTGCCAGCAGCCGAGGCCCCGGGGAGCTGTTTTTT. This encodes CASSRGPGELFF.

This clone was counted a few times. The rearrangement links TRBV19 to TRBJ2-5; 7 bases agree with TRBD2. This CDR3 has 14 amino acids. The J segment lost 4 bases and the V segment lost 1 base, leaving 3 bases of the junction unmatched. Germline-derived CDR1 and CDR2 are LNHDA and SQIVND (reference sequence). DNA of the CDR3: TGTGCCAGTAGTATAGGCGGGAGCTCAGAGACCCAGTACTTC. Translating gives CASSIGGSSETQYF.

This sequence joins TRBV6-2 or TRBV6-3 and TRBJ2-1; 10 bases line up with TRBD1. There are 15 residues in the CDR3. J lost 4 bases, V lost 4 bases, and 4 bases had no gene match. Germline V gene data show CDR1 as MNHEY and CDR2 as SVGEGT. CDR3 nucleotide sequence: TGTGCCAGCAGTTCCCCGGGACAGGGGTACAATGAGCAGTTCTTC. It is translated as CASSSPGQGYNEQFF.

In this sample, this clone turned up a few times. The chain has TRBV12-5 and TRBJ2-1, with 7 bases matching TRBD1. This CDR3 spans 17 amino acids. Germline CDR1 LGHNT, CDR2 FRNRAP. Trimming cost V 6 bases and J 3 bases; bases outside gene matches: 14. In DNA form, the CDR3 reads TGTGCTAGTGGCCGACGGGAATTCGACAGGGACTACAATGAGCAGTTCTTC. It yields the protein CASGRREFDRDYNEQFF.

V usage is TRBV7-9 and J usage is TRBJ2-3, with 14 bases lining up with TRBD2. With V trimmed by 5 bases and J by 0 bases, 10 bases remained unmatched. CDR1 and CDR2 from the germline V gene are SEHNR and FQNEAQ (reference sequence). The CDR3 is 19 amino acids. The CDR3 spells CASSPGGLAGGSSTDTQYF. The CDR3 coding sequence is TGTGCCAGCAGCCCGGGCGGACTAGCGGGAGGCTCTAGCACAGATACGCAGTATTTT.

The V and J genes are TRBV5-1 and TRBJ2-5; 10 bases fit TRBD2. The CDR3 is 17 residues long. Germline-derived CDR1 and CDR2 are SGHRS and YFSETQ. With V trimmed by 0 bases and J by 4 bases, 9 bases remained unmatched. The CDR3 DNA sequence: TGCGCCAGCAGCTTGGAGGGTCCAGCGGGGGGGCCAGAGACCCAGTACTTC. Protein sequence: CASSLEGPAGGPETQYF.